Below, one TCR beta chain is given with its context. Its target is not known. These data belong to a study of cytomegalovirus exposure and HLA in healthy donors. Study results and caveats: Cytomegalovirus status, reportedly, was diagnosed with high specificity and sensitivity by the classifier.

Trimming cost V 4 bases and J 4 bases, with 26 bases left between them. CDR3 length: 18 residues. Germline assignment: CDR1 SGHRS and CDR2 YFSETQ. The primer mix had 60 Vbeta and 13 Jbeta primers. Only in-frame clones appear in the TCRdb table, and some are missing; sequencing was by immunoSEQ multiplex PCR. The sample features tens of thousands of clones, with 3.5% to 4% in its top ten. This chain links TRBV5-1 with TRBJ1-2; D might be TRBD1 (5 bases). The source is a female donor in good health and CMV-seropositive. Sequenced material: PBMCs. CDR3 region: CASSLVMLSGGQSYGYTF. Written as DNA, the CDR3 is TGCGCCAGCAGCCTGGTTATGTTGTCGGGGGGTCAGTCCTATGGCTACACCTTC.